This T cell receptor beta chain was documented in a study of blood T cell repertoires in COVID-19 (dated by TCRdb to 2018 to 2021). Looking at the study overall: Samples from collaborators originated in the United States, Italy and Spain and spanned both the acute and convalescent phases of COVID-19. Where HLA class I and class II types were available, the types were taken from metadata supplied by the sample provider, not from assay-based typing. The repertoires were released in a freely available public database meant as a resource for research on the immune response to SARS-CoV-2. Sample metadata almost always included a de-identified subject ID, COVID-19 status, age in years and sex. Samples came from the ongoing ImmuneRACE study (first 160 participants) plus 1,254 subjects from 6 global collaborators. The material from the prospective study consisted of cDNA or gDNA derived from T cells, B-cell-depleted T cells, or PBMCs. Deeply sampled blood TCRbeta repertoires from subjects exposed to, actively infected with, or recovered from COVID-19 were included in the dataset.

TCRbeta CDR3 regions were amplified from genomic DNA using the immunoSEQ Assay, a bias-controlled multiplex PCR. As for how the authors treated the data: Within the assay, amplification of reference gene primers was used to estimate how many nucleated cells each sample contained. Sequence reads were collapsed and filtered to measure the absolute abundance of every unique TCRbeta CDR3 rearrangement. For each sample, productive Simpson clonality was calculated by taking the square root of Simpson's diversity index across productive rearrangements. Drawn from immuneACCESS, this table holds only the in-frame rearrangements with V and J called that TCRdb kept. Clones are partly lost; checked studies trace under half to an unresolved V gene and leave the rest unexplained. That table gives V, J and clone size, and the DNA gave D and trimming. This sample lists over 200,000 clones; 70% to 90% were detected once. Less than 3% of the sample is in the top ten clones.

About this clone: The antigen it recognizes is unknown. No base quality values were provided; no much bigger clone lies one nucleotide off.

One collaborating source in Seattle enrolled patients during active infection and followed them longitudinally through the course of disease. Whole blood was collected in K2EDTA tubes by collaborating institutions according to the institutions' own protocols. For TCRbeta analysis, collaborators shipped samples in one of three forms: frozen whole blood, isolated PBMCs, or DNA extracted from either of those sample types. Via the germline V gene, CDR1 is MDHEN and CDR2 SYDVKM. The CDR3 starts with the cysteine, ends with the phenylalanine, and has 14 residues. The read is trimmed to its CDR3 DNA, 42 bases read in frame from base 1. V sheds 2 bases and J sheds 0 bases, leaving 8 bases between their ends. Findings and caveats that apply to the study as a whole: How much clinical and demographic metadata was included differed by source and by participant, and the metadata was provided uncurated.

This TCR was sampled from a man aged 25 to 40 with COVID-19, enrolled during active disease. The V and J genes are TRBV28 and TRBJ2-7, with the D gene not confidently named. Sequences were obtained from peripheral blood. The nucleotide sequence reads as follows: TGTGCCAGCAGTTTACCCGGCGGCTCCTACGAGCAGTACTTC. Its translation is CASSLPGGSYEQYF.